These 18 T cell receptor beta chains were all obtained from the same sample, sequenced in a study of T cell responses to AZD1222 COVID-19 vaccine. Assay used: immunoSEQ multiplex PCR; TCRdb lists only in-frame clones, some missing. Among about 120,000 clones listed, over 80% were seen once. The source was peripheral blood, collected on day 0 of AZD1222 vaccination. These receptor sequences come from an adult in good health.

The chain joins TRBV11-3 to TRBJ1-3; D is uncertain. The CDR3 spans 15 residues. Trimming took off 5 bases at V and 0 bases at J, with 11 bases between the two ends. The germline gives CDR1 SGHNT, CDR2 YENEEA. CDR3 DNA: TGTGCCAGCAGCATTCGGACTGGCTCTGGAAACACCATATATTTT. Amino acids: CASSIRTGSGNTIYF.

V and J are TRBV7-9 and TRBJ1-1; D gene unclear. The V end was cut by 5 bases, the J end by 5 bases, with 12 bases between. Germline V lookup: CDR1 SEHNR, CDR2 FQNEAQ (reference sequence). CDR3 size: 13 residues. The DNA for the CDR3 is TGTGCCAGCAGCGAAACCAGGTGGACTGAAGCTTTCTTT. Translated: CASSETRWTEAFF.

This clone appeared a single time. CDR3 coding DNA: TGTGCCAGCTCTCCATATCCGGGGGACAGCAATCAGCCCCAGCATTTT. This gives the protein CASSPYPGDSNQPQHF. V gene TRBV18 combines with J gene TRBJ1-5; a weak D match, TRBD1 (5 bases). The germline V gene encodes CDR1 KGHSH and CDR2 LQKENI. Trimming took off 6 bases at V and 1 base at J, with 16 bases between the two ends. The CDR3 spans 16 residues.

The CDR3 region has the DNA TGTGCCAGCAGCTTACTACAGGGGAACACCGGGGAGCTGTTTTTT. Encoded protein: CASSLLQGNTGELFF. V is TRBV7-9 and J is TRBJ2-2, with D perhaps matching TRBD1 (6 bases). From germline, CDR1 is SEHNR and CDR2 FQNEAQ (reference sequence). V was cut by 2 bases and J by 1 base, with 8 bases left in between. The CDR3 contains 15 residues.

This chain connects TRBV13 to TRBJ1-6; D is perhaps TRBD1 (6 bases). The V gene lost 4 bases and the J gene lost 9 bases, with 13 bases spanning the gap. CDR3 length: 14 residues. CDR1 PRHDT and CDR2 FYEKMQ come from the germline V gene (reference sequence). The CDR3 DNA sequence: TGTGCCAGCAGCTGGTGGGGGGCAAGTTCACCCCTCCACTTT. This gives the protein CASSWWGASSPLHF.

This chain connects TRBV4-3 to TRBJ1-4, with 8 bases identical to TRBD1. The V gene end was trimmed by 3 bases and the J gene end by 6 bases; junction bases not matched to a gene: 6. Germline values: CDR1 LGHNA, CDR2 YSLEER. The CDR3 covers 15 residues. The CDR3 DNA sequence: TGCGCCAGCAGCCACCGACAGGGGTTTGATGAAAAACTGTTTTTT. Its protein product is CASSHRQGFDEKLFF.

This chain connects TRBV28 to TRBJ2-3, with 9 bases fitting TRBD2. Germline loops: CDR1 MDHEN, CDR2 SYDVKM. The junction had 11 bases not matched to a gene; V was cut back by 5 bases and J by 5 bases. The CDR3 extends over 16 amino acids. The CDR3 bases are TGTGCCAGCAGTCACCGCCGGGCGGGAGGGTTAGATACGCAGTATTTT. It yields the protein CASSHRRAGGLDTQYF.

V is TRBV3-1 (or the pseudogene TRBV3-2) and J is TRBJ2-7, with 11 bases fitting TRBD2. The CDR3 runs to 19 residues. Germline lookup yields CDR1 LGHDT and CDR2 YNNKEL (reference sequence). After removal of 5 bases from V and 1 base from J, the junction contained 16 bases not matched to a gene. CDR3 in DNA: TGTGCCAGCAGCTCAGACCGGGCTACTAGCGGGAGATGGTCCTACGAGCAGTACTTC. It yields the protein CASSSDRATSGRWSYEQYF.

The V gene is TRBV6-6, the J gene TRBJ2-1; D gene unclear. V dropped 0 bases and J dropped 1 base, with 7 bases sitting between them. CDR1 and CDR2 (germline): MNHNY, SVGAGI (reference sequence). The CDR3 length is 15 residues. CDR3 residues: CASSYSDTSYNEQFF. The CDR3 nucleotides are TGTGCCAGCAGTTACTCAGACACGTCCTACAATGAGCAGTTCTTC.

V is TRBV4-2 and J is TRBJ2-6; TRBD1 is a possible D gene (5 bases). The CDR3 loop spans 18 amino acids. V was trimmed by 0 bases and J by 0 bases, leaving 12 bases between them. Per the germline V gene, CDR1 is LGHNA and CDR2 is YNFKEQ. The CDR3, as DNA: TGTGCCAGCAGCCAAGATTGGACACCGAGCTCTGGGGCCAACGTCCTGACTTTC. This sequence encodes CASSQDWTPSSGANVLTF.

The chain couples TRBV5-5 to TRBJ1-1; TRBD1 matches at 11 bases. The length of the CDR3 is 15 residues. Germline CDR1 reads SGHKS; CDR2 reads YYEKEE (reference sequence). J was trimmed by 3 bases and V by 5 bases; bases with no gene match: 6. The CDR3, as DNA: TGTGCCAGCAGACGCTCGGGACAGGGGGACACTGAAGCTTTCTTT. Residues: CASRRSGQGDTEAFF. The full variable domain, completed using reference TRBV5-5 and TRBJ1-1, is DAGVTQSPTHLIKTRGQQVTLRCSPISGHKSVSWYQQVLGQGPQFIFQYYEKEERGRGNFPDRFSARQFPNYSSELNVNALLLGDSALYLCASRRSGQGDTEAFFGQGTRLTVV.

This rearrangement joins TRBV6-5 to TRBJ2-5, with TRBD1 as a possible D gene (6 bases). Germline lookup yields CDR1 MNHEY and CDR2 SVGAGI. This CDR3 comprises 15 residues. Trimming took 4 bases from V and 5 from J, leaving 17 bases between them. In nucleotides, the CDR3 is TGTGCCAGCAGTTTGGGACACCCTTCACGGGAGACCCAGTACTTC. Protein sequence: CASSLGHPSRETQYF.

Here the CDR3 DNA reads TGTGCCAGCAGCTTAGCAGGGTTGAACACTGAAGCTTTCTTT. Amino acids: CASSLAGLNTEAFF. This sequence joins TRBV7-9 and TRBJ1-1; D ambiguous. Germline V gene sequence: CDR1 SEHNR, CDR2 FQNEAQ (reference sequence). Trimming removed 0 bases at V and 0 bases at J, with 5 bases between. The CDR3 covers 14 residues.

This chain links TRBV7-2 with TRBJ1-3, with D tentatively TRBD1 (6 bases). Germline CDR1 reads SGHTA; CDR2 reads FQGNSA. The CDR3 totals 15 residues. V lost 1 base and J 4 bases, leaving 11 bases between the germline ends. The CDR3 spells CASSLEDRMGNTIYF. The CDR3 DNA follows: TGTGCCAGCAGCTTAGAGGACAGAATGGGAAACACCATATATTTT.

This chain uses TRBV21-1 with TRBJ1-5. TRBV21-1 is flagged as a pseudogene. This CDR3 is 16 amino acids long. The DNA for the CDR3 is TGTGCCAGGGAAGAAACGAGGTCATATAGCAATCAGCCCCAGCATTTT. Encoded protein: CAREETRSYSNQPQHF.

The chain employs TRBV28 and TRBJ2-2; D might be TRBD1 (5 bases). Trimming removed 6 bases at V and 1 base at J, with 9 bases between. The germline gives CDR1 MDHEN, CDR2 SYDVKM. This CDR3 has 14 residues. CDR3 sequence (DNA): TGTGCCAGCAGAACAGGCTTGAACACCGGGGAGCTGTTTTTT. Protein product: CASRTGLNTGELFF.

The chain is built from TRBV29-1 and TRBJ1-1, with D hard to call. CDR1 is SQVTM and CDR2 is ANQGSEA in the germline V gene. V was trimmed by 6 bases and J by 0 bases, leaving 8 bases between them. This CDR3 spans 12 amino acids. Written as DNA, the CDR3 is TGCAGCGTCCCACCCATGAACACTGAAGCTTTCTTT. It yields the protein CSVPPMNTEAFF. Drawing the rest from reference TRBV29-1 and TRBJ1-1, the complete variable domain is SAVISQKPSRDICQRGTSLTIQCQVDSQVTMMFWYRQQPGQSLTLIATANQGSEATYESGFVIDKFPISRPNLTFSTLTVSNMSPEDSSIYLCSVPPMNTEAFFGQGTRLTVV.

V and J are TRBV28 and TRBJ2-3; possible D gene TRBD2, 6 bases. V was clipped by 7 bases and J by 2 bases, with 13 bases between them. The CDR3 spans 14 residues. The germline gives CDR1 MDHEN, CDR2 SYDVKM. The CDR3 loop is CASKWGGNTDTQYF. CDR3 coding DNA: TGTGCCAGCAAATGGGGCGGGAACACAGATACGCAGTATTTT.